This T cell receptor beta chain was recovered during a study of T-cell memory formation after mild COVID-19. Study overall: Clusters of TCRs were largely donor specific.

Germline CDR1 reads KGHSH; CDR2 reads LQKENI. The CDR3 runs 14 residues. With 4 bases clipped from V and 3 bases from J, the junction kept 3 bases outside the gene matches. TCRdb recomputed calls from the 5' RACE reads with MiXCR, one row per CDR3 protein. The repertoire includes roughly 58,000 distinct CDR3 sequences, 8% to 9.5% of them detected once, and more than 0.95% sits in the top ten. The TCR was taken from a man between 18 and 29 years old who had mild COVID-19 (a few samples of this study predate the infection). Cell type and time point are not known. The J gene is TRBJ1-5, the V gene TRBV18, with TRBD1 matching over 7 bases. The sequencing input was PBMCs or a T cell subset sorted from them (not recorded which). CDR3 sequence reads: CASSQGQPNQPQHF. The DNA of the CDR3 is TGTGCCAGCTCACAGGGACAGCCCAATCAGCCCCAGCATTTT. The full variable domain, its missing parts supplied by reference TRBV18 and TRBJ1-5, is NAGVMQNPRHLVRRRGQEARLRCSPMKGHSHVYWYRQLPEEGLKFMVYLQKENIIDESGMPKERFSAEFPKEGPSILRIQQVVRGDSAAYFCASSQGQPNQPQHFGDGTRLSIL.